The TCR beta chain described here comes from a study of CD8 T cells in ankylosing spondylitis. Regarding the study as a whole: Disease-linked clones displayed a CD8+ phenotype and appeared relatively rarely in peripheral blood. Roughly 8 highly homologous variants made up a TCR beta motif that seemed to typify ankylosing spondylitis blood.

The CDR3 is 16 residues long. Trimming cost V 0 bases and J 3 bases; bases outside gene matches: 5. Germline V gene lookup returns CDR1 SGHRS and CDR2 YFSETQ. MiXCR was run by TCRdb on the 5' RACE reads, yielding one entry per CDR3 protein. The sample holds some 180,000 distinct CDR3 sequences; 15% to 20% are singletons and the top ten take 4.3%. Concerning this clonotype itself: Its antigen is as yet unknown.

The source is a male donor between 5 and 29 years old with ankylosing spondylitis or in good health (not recorded which). Sample: blood, either unsorted or a sorted T cell fraction (not recorded which). This chain connects TRBV5-1 to TRBJ2-3; TRBD2 agrees at 9 bases. The CDR3 loop reads CASSLGAGGPTDTQYF. The DNA for the CDR3 is TGCGCCAGCAGCTTGGGTGCGGGAGGGCCAACAGATACGCAGTATTTT.